These 27 T cell receptor beta chains originate from one sample sequenced in a study of T-cell memory formation after mild COVID-19. TCRdb reprocessed the 5' RACE reads via MiXCR and lists one record per CDR3 protein. This table has approximately 350,000 distinct CDR3 sequences, approximately 29% appearing once. Material: PBMCs or a T cell subset sorted from them (not recorded which). The receptor set was obtained from an adult woman who had mild COVID-19 (a few samples of this study predate the infection). Cell type and time point are not known.

The rearrangement joins TRBV7-9 to TRBJ1-2; no clear D gene. CDR3 length: 16 amino acids. V was cut by 5 bases and J by 0 bases, with 16 bases left in between. Per germline, CDR1 SEHNR and CDR2 FQNEAQ (reference sequence). CDR3 residues: CASSLTGRIANYGYTF. CDR3 coding DNA: TGTGCCAGCAGCCTCACTGGACGGATAGCTAACTATGGCTACACCTTC.

This clonotype has a single count. The CDR3 sequence is CASSFAGEADTQYF. The CDR3 nucleotides are TGTGCCAGCAGCTTTGCGGGAGAGGCAGATACGCAGTATTTT. The chain has TRBV7-6 and TRBJ2-3; 7 bases are a match to TRBD2. Per germline, CDR1 SGHVS and CDR2 FNYEAQ. The CDR3 length is 14 residues. V trimming: 3 bases; J trimming: 4 bases; junction bases outside the gene matches: 4.

The chain uses TRBV7-8 and TRBJ2-7; 7 nucleotides align to TRBD1. With V trimmed by 3 bases and J by 6 bases, 11 bases remained unmatched. This CDR3 is built from 15 residues. Looked up from germline, CDR1 is SGHVS and CDR2 is FQNEAQ. CDR3 protein: CASSFDHRGGGEQYF. The CDR3 DNA reads TGTGCCAGCAGCTTCGACCACAGGGGCGGCGGCGAGCAGTACTTC.

Turning to this clonotype: Sequence at one end of the junction differs from germline and may be a read error. This chain joins TRBV6-6 and TRBJ2-7; the match to TRBD2 covers 8 bases. Germline loops: CDR1 MNHNY, CDR2 SVGAGI (reference sequence). The CDR3 length is 13 residues. The CDR3 sequence: CASSYPGTSLRDF. CDR3 sequence (DNA): TGTGCCAGCAGTTACCCCGGGACTAGTTTGCGAGACTTC.

The chain couples TRBV9 to TRBJ2-5; TRBD2 agrees at 9 bases. Germline CDR1 reads SGDLS; CDR2 reads YYNGEE. The CDR3 loop spans 16 amino acids. V shed 0 bases, J shed 2 bases, and the junction held 5 bases outside the gene matches. DNA for the CDR3: TGTGCCAGCAGCGTAGGGTCTAGCGGGAATCAAGAGACCCAGTACTTC. As protein: CASSVGSSGNQETQYF.

This clonotype was counted a few times. J is TRBJ2-5 and V is TRBV7-9, with D possibly TRBD2 on 5 matching bases. Germline V lookup: CDR1 SEHNR, CDR2 FQNEAQ (reference sequence). This CDR3 has 15 amino acids. The ends were cut back, 1 base at V and 2 bases at J, with 11 bases in the middle. The CDR3 loop reads CASSLVPRTQETQYF. In nucleotides, the CDR3 is TGTGCCAGCAGCTTAGTTCCCCGGACTCAAGAGACCCAGTACTTC.

In this sample, this clonotype turned up a few times. The V call is TRBV5-1, the J call TRBJ2-3; D uncertain. This CDR3 comprises 16 residues. Per the germline V gene, CDR1 is SGHRS and CDR2 is YFSETQ. V shed 0 bases and J shed 3 bases, with 14 bases lying between them. The CDR3 DNA is TGCGCCAGCAGCTTGGACGGTATCAGTGGGACAGATACGCAGTATTTT. It specifies CASSLDGISGTDTQYF.

The chain combines TRBV6-5 with TRBJ1-6, with D uncertain. V lost 3 bases and J 6 bases, leaving 15 bases between the germline ends. Germline V CDR1 and CDR2: MNHEY, SVGAGI. The CDR3 is 16 amino acids. CDR3 sequence: CASSYGQATLNSPLHF. The CDR3 DNA reads TGTGCCAGCAGTTATGGCCAGGCGACCCTTAATTCACCCCTCCACTTT.

The chain employs TRBV5-1 and TRBJ1-1; no firm D call. The germline V and J ends were trimmed by 6 bases and 2 bases, with 5 bases remaining between them. CDR1 is SGHRS and CDR2 is YFSETQ in the germline V gene. There are 11 residues in the CDR3. The CDR3 bases are TGCGCCAGCATCCTTAACACTGAAGCTTTCTTT. This sequence encodes CASILNTEAFF.

The chain combines TRBV7-9 with TRBJ2-1, with D uncertain. This CDR3 spans 15 amino acids. Trimming cost V 1 base and J 4 bases, with 11 bases left between them. The germline CDR1 and CDR2 sequences are SEHNR and FQNEAQ (reference sequence). The CDR3 DNA sequence: TGTGCCAGCAGCTTAGGAGAGAACCTATACAATGAGCAGTTCTTC. It is translated as CASSLGENLYNEQFF.

This clonotype has only a few counts. V gene TRBV4-2 combines with J gene TRBJ2-1; D uncertain. Trimming took off 1 base at V and 3 bases at J, with 10 bases between the two ends. Germline V gene lookup returns CDR1 LGHNA and CDR2 YNFKEQ. The CDR3 extends over 15 amino acids. DNA of the CDR3: TGTGCCAGCAGCCAAGTTCCGGCCGACTACAATGAGCAGTTCTTC. Translation: CASSQVPADYNEQFF.

The J gene is TRBJ2-1, the V gene TRBV29-1; D remains ambiguous. The CDR3 consists of 14 residues. The V and J ends lost 7 bases and 5 bases respectively, with 18 bases between them. Germline CDR1 is SQVTM and CDR2 is ANQGSEA. The CDR3 is CSAIPPGKNNEQFF. In DNA, the CDR3 is TGCAGCGCTATACCCCCTGGGAAAAACAATGAGCAGTTCTTC.

This clonotype was seen a few times. The rearrangement uses TRBV5-4 and TRBJ2-3, with a possible D match to TRBD1 (5 bases). The germline V gene encodes CDR1 SGHNT and CDR2 YYREEE (reference sequence). The CDR3 loop spans 15 amino acids. The V and J ends lost 5 bases and 0 bases respectively, with 13 bases between them. The CDR3 reads CASRIRVASTDTQYF. The CDR3 DNA sequence: TGTGCCAGCAGGATCAGGGTCGCTAGCACAGATACGCAGTATTTT.

This chain uses TRBV6-6 with TRBJ2-3; 7 bases are a match to TRBD2. The CDR3 consists of 15 residues. Per the germline V gene, CDR1 is MNHNY and CDR2 is SVGAGI (reference sequence). Losses at the gene ends were 6 bases for V and 0 bases for J; bases not matched to a gene: 6. The CDR3 region is CASREAGTSTDTQYF. CDR3 nucleotide sequence: TGTGCCAGCAGAGAAGCGGGGACCAGCACAGATACGCAGTATTTT.

V is TRBV10-3 and J is TRBJ2-7; TRBD1 matches at 7 bases. CDR1 and CDR2 (germline): ENHRY, SYGVKD. CDR3 length equals 15 residues. Trimming took 4 bases from V and 1 from J; bases not matched to a gene: 7. This chain's CDR3 is CAISAEDRTSYEQYF. The CDR3 DNA reads TGTGCCATCAGTGCGGAGGACAGGACATCCTACGAGCAGTACTTC.

This clonotype was observed a few times. The V and J genes are TRBV11-2 and TRBJ1-4; D unresolved. V was pared by 4 bases and J by 0 bases, with 6 bases between. This CDR3 has 14 residues. The germline CDR1 and CDR2 sequences are SGHAT and FQNNGV. CDR3 sequence (DNA): TGTGCCAGCAGCTCATTTGCAACTAATGAAAAACTGTTTTTT. The encoded protein is CASSSFATNEKLFF.

The rearrangement joins TRBV10-3 to TRBJ1-1; D is possibly TRBD1 (5 bases). The V end was cut by 8 bases, the J end by 1 base, with 11 bases between. Germline assignment: CDR1 ENHRY and CDR2 SYGVKD. CDR3 size: 13 residues. CDR3 bases: TGTGCCATCGGGGCAGACTCGAACACTGAAGCTTTCTTT. Translating it yields CAIGADSNTEAFF.

In its sample, this clonotype was seen a few times. The rearrangement links TRBV3-1 to TRBJ1-1, with D possibly being TRBD1 (5 bases). CDR1 is LGHDT, CDR2 YNNKEL, per germline (reference sequence). V was trimmed by 5 bases and J by 2 bases, leaving 9 bases between them. The CDR3 loop spans 13 amino acids. CDR3 bases: TGTGCCAGCAGCGCAGACAGTAACACTGAAGCTTTCTTT. It is translated as CASSADSNTEAFF.

The table lists this clonotype with a few counts. The J gene is TRBJ1-4, the V gene TRBV12-3 or TRBV12-4; 7 bases are shared with TRBD1. This CDR3 is 15 amino acids long. V gave up 6 bases and J gave up 7 bases; unmatched junction bases: 11. This CDR3 reads CASRPPGGGIEKLFF. The CDR3 DNA reads as TGTGCCAGCAGACCGCCCGGAGGGGGCATTGAAAAACTGTTTTTT.

This clonotype has just a few counts. The chain employs TRBV11-3 and TRBJ2-1; 9 bases line up with TRBD2. The germline CDR1 and CDR2 sequences are SGHNT and YENEEA. CDR3 length: 19 residues. J gave up 5 bases and V 3 bases, and 17 bases lay outside the gene matches. CDR3 nucleotide sequence: TGTGCCAGCAGCTTCACTTTCTCGACCGGGACTAGCCTTAACAATGAGCAGTTCTTC. Translated: CASSFTFSTGTSLNNEQFF.

The rearrangement links TRBV12-3 or TRBV12-4 to TRBJ2-3; D uncertain. CDR3 length: 12 amino acids. V lost 7 bases and J 6 bases, leaving 11 bases between the germline ends. The CDR3 here is CASTQLWDTQYF. DNA for the CDR3: TGTGCCAGCACCCAATTATGGGATACGCAGTATTTT.

This clonotype has at least ten counts. The rearrangement uses TRBV12-3 or TRBV12-4 and TRBJ2-5, with a possible D match to TRBD1 (6 bases). The CDR3 has 14 amino acids. The V and J ends lost 6 bases and 0 bases respectively, with 11 bases between them. Written as DNA, the CDR3 is TGTGCCAGCAGCCGTACAGGGTACCAAGAGACCCAGTACTTC. Encoded protein: CASSRTGYQETQYF.

The V gene is TRBV18, the J gene TRBJ2-7; 8 bases line up with TRBD2. The CDR3 extends over 16 amino acids. J gave up 2 bases and V 0 bases, and 6 bases lay outside the gene matches. In germline, CDR1 is KGHSH, CDR2 LQKENI. CDR3 nucleotide sequence: TGTGCCAGCTCACCACCACCGGGGGGGCCCGCCTACGAGCAGTACTTC. As protein: CASSPPPGGPAYEQYF.

The gene calls are TRBV30 and TRBJ2-7, with D uncertain. The CDR3 has 12 amino acids. Trimming removed 2 bases from V and 6 bases from J, with 11 bases in between. Germline-derived CDR1 and CDR2 are GTSNPN and SVGIG (reference sequence). Here the CDR3 reads CAWSTAVGEQYF. The CDR3 DNA sequence: TGTGCCTGGAGTACGGCAGTAGGCGAGCAGTACTTC.

The rearrangement joins TRBV28 to TRBJ2-5; 7 bases are shared with TRBD1. V trimming: 5 bases; J trimming: 0 bases; junction bases outside the gene matches: 6. CDR1 MDHEN and CDR2 SYDVKM come from the germline V gene. This CDR3 is 15 amino acids long. The CDR3 DNA is TGTGCCAGCAGTAGAACCGACAGGGACCAAGAGACCCAGTACTTC. Translation gives CASSRTDRDQETQYF.

This clonotype was counted a few times. The rearrangement joins TRBV18 to TRBJ2-1, with a possible D match to TRBD1 (5 bases). The CDR3 is 17 amino acids. Germline CDR1 KGHSH, CDR2 LQKENI. The germline V and J ends were trimmed by 5 bases and 6 bases, with 23 bases remaining between them. CDR3 DNA: TGTGCCAGCTCAGCAACCGCAGGGTTTCTCGAATTCAATGAGCAGTTCTTC. The encoded protein is CASSATAGFLEFNEQFF. Filled out from reference TRBV18 and TRBJ2-1, the complete variable domain reads NAGVMQNPRHLVRRRGQEARLRCSPMKGHSHVYWYRQLPEEGLKFMVYLQKENIIDESGMPKERFSAEFPKEGPSILRIQQVVRGDSAAYFCASSATAGFLEFNEQFFGPGTRLTVL.

This clonotype was counted many times. This chain connects TRBV4-3 to TRBJ2-1; 11 nucleotides align to TRBD2. V lost 4 bases, J lost 10 bases, and 6 bases stayed unmatched. The CDR3 loop spans 14 amino acids. The germline V gene encodes CDR1 LGHNA and CDR2 YSLEER. CDR3 protein: CASSRTGLAAEQFF. CDR3 sequence (DNA): TGCGCCAGCAGCCGAACGGGACTAGCGGCCGAGCAGTTCTTC.